This T cell receptor (beta chain) was profiled in a study of response to subunit inactivated influenza vaccine. Study-level findings and limits: With each seasonal influenza vaccination, the authors suggested, few new T cells are recruited.

TCRdb redid the calling of the RT-PCR reads with MiXCR, one entry per CDR3 protein. Of roughly 500,000 distinct CDR3 sequences listed, around 25% were seen once; the top ten hold approximately 2%. The table lists this clonotype with a few counts. Its antigen is undetermined. Sequencing was performed on CD4+ T cells sorted from PBMCs, taken roughly 5 days after vaccination. The receptor comes from a man aged 45-60 years who received an inactivated influenza vaccine.

CDR3 bases: TGTGCCAGCAGCTCAGGACTAGCGGGAGGACCATACAATGAGCAGTTCTTC. This sequence encodes CASSSGLAGGPYNEQFF. The genes are TRBV7-2 and TRBJ2-1; 14 bases fit TRBD2. V gave up 4 bases and J gave up 4 bases; unmatched junction bases: 6. This CDR3 has 17 residues. Germline lookup yields CDR1 SGHTA and CDR2 FQGNSA. Combining the CDR3 with reference TRBV7-2 and TRBJ2-1 gives the whole variable domain GAGVSQSPSNKVTEKGKDVELRCDPISGHTALYWYRQSLGQGLEFLIYFQGNSAPDKSGLPSDRFSAERTGGSVSTLTIQRTQQEDSAVYLCASSSGLAGGPYNEQFFGPGTRLTVL.